Following are 13 T cell receptor beta chains from one sample sequenced in a study of human T cells and chemical hapten exposure. TCRdb analysed the RACE reads with MiXCR anew, one entry per CDR3 protein. Of over 300,000 distinct CDR3 sequences listed, 5.1% are singletons. As for time point: pre-sensitization, week 0. The treatment is: therapeutic diphenylcyclopropenone sensitization with weekly scalp DPC. The sample here was whole blood, taken in connection with sensitization to the hapten diphenylcyclopropenone (DPC). These receptors were obtained from a woman in her 50s with alopecia areata. Some clones in this sample may be carry-over from other donors' samples.

This clonotype was seen more than once but under ten times. The rearrangement uses TRBV6-1 and TRBJ1-6; D remains ambiguous. The V end was cut by 3 bases, the J end by 7 bases, with 10 bases between. This CDR3 has 14 residues. Germline lookup yields CDR1 MNHNS and CDR2 SASEGT. Written as DNA, the CDR3 is TGTGCCAGCAGTGATTTCCGGACCAATTCACCCCTCCACTTT. It is translated as CASSDFRTNSPLHF.

Only a few counts were recorded for this clonotype. The gene calls are TRBV6-1 and TRBJ1-1; D is ambiguous. The CDR3 has 13 residues. V was shortened by 3 bases and J by 5 bases, with 10 bases between the two germline ends. Germline V CDR1 and CDR2: MNHNS, SASEGT. CDR3 residues: CASSDSPGTEAFF. The CDR3, as DNA: TGTGCCAGCAGTGATAGTCCGGGGACTGAAGCTTTCTTT.

This clonotype turned up a few times. The V and J genes are TRBV28 and TRBJ1-2; TRBD1 is a possible D gene (6 bases). Trimming left V 8 bases short and J 6 bases short, with 19 bases between. CDR3 length: 14 amino acids. Germline V CDR1 and CDR2: MDHEN, SYDVKM. CDR3 protein: CASGRQVPQDGYTF. In nucleotides, the CDR3 is TGTGCCAGCGGACGACAGGTCCCCCAGGATGGCTACACCTTC.

The chain has TRBV12-3 or TRBV12-4 and TRBJ2-2, with no clear D. The CDR3 has 16 residues. V lost 5 bases and J 4 bases, leaving 17 bases between the germline ends. CDR3 coding DNA: TGTGCCAGCAGTCCAGCCCTGTTGGGGTTCACCGGGGAGCTGTTTTTT. Its protein is CASSPALLGFTGELFF.

Of note for this clonotype: A read error is the likely source, as a far larger clone sits one nucleotide away. This chain joins TRBV12-3 or TRBV12-4 and TRBJ2-7; maybe TRBD1 (6 bases). This CDR3 is 12 amino acids long. The CDR3 spells CASSPDSYKQYF. As DNA, the CDR3 is TGTGCCAGCAGCCCGGACAGCTACAAGCAGTACTTC.

The table lists this clonotype with many counts. J is TRBJ1-5 and V is TRBV7-8; D is undetermined. The CDR3 loop spans 15 amino acids. Trimming took off 5 bases at V and 7 bases at J, with 18 bases between the two ends. Germline V gene lookup returns CDR1 SGHVS and CDR2 FQNEAQ. The CDR3 nucleotides are TGTGCCAGCAGCCCCAATAGGAGGGCTTGGCAGCCCCAGCATTTT. Translating it yields CASSPNRRAWQPQHF.

The V gene is TRBV15, the J gene TRBJ1-5, with D possibly TRBD1 on 6 matching bases. CDR3 length equals 15 residues. The germline gives CDR1 LNHNV, CDR2 YYDKDF (reference sequence). The germline V and J ends were trimmed by 1 base and 7 bases, with 14 bases remaining between them. The CDR3 DNA reads as TGTGCCACCAGCAGAGCCGTGACAGGCTACCAGCCCCAGCATTTT. The encoded protein is CATSRAVTGYQPQHF.

At least ten counts were recorded for this clonotype. The chain uses TRBV7-9 and TRBJ1-2; D uncertain. Germline V lookup: CDR1 SEHNR, CDR2 FQNEAQ (reference sequence). The V end lost 3 bases, the J end lost 12 bases, and 17 bases lay between the germline ends. The CDR3 consists of 13 residues. CDR3 residues: CASSFNQVPVHTF. The DNA of the CDR3 is TGTGCCAGCAGCTTCAACCAGGTCCCTGTGCACACCTTC.

The chain joins TRBV28 to TRBJ1-2, with D tentatively TRBD1 (6 bases). The V gene's germline CDR1 is MDHEN and CDR2 SYDVKM. V was cut by 3 bases and J by 6 bases, with 11 bases left in between. The CDR3 totals 13 residues. CDR3 bases: TGTGCCAGCAGTTTCTCCAGGGGCGATGGCTACACCTTC. As protein: CASSFSRGDGYTF.

The chain has TRBV28 and TRBJ1-2, with 9 bases lining up with TRBD1. Germline assignment: CDR1 MDHEN and CDR2 SYDVKM. With V trimmed by 1 base and J by 9 bases, 6 bases remained unmatched. This CDR3 has 14 amino acids. CDR3 amino acids: CASSLLSGTGSYTF. CDR3 nucleotide sequence: TGTGCCAGCAGTTTATTATCCGGGACAGGGAGCTACACCTTC.

In its sample, this clonotype was seen many times. Written as DNA, the CDR3 is TGTGCCAGCAGCACGAATCACGAGCAGTACTTC. It is translated as CASSTNHEQYF. The chain links TRBV7-6 to TRBJ2-7; D call uncertain. The CDR3 runs 11 residues. V was shortened by 5 bases and J by 5 bases, with 7 bases between the two germline ends. The germline V gene encodes CDR1 SGHVS and CDR2 FNYEAQ.

The chain carries TRBV27 and TRBJ2-3; D not resolved. CDR3 size: 13 residues. Looked up from germline, CDR1 is MNHEY and CDR2 is SMNVEV (reference sequence). V was clipped by 3 bases and J by 4 bases, with 8 bases between them. The CDR3 region is CASSFLGSDTQYF. The CDR3 DNA is TGTGCCAGCAGTTTTTTAGGTTCAGATACGCAGTATTTT.

In this sample, this clonotype turned up many times. This sequence joins TRBV5-1 and TRBJ2-4; D gene ambiguous. This CDR3 spans 16 amino acids. Germline CDR1 is SGHRS and CDR2 is YFSETQ. Trimming took off 4 bases at V and 0 bases at J, with 14 bases between the two ends. The CDR3 sequence: CASSPDFVVAKNIQYF. As DNA, the CDR3 is TGCGCCAGCAGCCCCGACTTCGTCGTAGCCAAAAACATTCAGTACTTC.